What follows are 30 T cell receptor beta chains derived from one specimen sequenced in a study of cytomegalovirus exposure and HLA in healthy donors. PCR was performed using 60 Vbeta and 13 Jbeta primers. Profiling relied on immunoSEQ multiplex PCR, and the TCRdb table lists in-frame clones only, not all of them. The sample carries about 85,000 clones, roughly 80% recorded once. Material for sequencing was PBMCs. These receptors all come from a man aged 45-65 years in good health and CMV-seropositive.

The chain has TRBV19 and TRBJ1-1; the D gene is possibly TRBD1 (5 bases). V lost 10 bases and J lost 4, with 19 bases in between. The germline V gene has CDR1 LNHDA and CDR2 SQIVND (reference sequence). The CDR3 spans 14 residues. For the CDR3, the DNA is TGTGCCACCACACGGGGGTGGGAGGCCACTGAAGCTTTCTTT. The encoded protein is CATTRGWEATEAFF.

In DNA, the CDR3 is TGTGCCAGCCAACAAGGGACAGTCTCCTACGAGCAGTACTTC. Protein product: CASQQGTVSYEQYF. This chain joins TRBV5-4 and TRBJ2-7, with 7 nucleotides matching TRBD1. The trim removed 7 bases at V and 0 bases at J, leaving 7 bases unmatched. Germline V gene sequence: CDR1 SGHNT, CDR2 YYREEE (reference sequence). The CDR3 consists of 14 residues.

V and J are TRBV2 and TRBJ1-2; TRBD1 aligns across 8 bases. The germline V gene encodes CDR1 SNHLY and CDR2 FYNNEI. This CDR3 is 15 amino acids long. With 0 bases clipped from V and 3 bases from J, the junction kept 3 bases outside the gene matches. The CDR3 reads CASSEAPDRDYGYTF. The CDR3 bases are TGTGCCAGCAGTGAAGCCCCGGACAGGGACTATGGCTACACCTTC.

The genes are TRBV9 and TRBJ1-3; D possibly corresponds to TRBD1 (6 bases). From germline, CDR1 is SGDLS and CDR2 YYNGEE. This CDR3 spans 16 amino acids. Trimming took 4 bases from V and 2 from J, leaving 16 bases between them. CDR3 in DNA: TGTGCCAGCAGCACCGTCGGGGGGGCCCCTGGAAACACCATATATTTT. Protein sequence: CASSTVGGAPGNTIYF. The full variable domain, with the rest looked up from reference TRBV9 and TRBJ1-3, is DSGVTQTPKHLITATGQRVTLRCSPRSGDLSVYWYQQSLDQGLQFLIQYYNGEERAKGNILERFSAQQFPDLHSELNLSSLELGDSALYFCASSTVGGAPGNTIYFGEGSWLTVV.

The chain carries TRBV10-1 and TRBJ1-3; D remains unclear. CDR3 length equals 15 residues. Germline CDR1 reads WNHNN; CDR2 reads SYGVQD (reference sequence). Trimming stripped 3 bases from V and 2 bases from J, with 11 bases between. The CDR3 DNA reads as TGCGCCAGCAGTGATGGCGGCGGGGCTGGAAACACCATATATTTT. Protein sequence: CASSDGGGAGNTIYF.

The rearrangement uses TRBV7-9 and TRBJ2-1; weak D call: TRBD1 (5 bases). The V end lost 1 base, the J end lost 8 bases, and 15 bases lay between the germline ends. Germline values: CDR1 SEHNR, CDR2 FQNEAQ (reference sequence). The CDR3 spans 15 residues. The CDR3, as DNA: TGTGCCAGCAGCTTAGTGACGGACAAAGGCGATGAGCAGTTCTTC. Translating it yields CASSLVTDKGDEQFF.

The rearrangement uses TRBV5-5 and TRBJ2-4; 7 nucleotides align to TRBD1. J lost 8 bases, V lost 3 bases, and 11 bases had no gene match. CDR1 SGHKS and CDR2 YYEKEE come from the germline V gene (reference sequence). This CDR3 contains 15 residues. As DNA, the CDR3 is TGTGCCAGCAGCTCCCCCGGGACAGCGAAGGACATTCAGTACTTC. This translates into CASSSPGTAKDIQYF.

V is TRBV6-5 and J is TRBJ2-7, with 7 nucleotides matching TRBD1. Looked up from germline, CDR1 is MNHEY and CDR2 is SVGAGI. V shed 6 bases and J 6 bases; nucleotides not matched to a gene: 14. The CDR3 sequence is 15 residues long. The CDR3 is CASRRGITGESEQYF. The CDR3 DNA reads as TGTGCCAGCAGGAGAGGAATCACAGGGGAATCCGAGCAGTACTTC.

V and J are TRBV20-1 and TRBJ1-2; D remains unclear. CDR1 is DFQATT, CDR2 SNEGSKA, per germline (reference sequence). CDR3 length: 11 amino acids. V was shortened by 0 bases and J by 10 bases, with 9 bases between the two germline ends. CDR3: CSAREGGNYTF. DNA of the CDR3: TGCAGTGCTAGAGAAGGAGGGAACTACACCTTC.

The CDR3 DNA sequence: TGTGCCAGCACCCTGCGTGGGCAGGGGACCACAGATACGCAGTATTTT. Amino acids: CASTLRGQGTTDTQYF. V usage is TRBV11-2 and J usage is TRBJ2-3, with D tentatively TRBD1 (6 bases). V was cut by 7 bases and J by 2 bases, with 19 bases left in between. Germline V gives CDR1 SGHAT, CDR2 FQNNGV. CDR3 length: 16 residues.

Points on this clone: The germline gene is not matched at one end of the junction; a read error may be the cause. The CDR3 loop is CSSSSQSYEQYF. In nucleotides, the CDR3 is TGTTCCAGCAGCTCACAGAGCTACGAGCAGTACTTC. J is TRBJ2-7 and V is TRBV7-9; no clear D. This CDR3 has 12 residues. CDR1 SEHNR and CDR2 FQNEAQ come from the germline V gene (reference sequence).

In nucleotides, the CDR3 is TGCGCCAGCAAATCCCAGGGTACCGGGGAGCTGTTTTTT. Translated: CASKSQGTGELFF. This sequence joins TRBV4-1 and TRBJ2-2; D possibly corresponds to TRBD1 (5 bases). Germline-derived CDR1 and CDR2 are MGHRA and YSYEKL. V dropped 7 bases and J dropped 5 bases, with 11 bases sitting between them. This CDR3 is 13 amino acids long.

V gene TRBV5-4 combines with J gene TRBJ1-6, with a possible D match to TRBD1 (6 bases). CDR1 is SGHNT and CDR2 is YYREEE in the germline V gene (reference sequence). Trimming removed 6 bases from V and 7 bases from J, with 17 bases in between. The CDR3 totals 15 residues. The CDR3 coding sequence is TGTGCCAGCACCGAGACGGGACAATGGAATTCACCCCTCCACTTT. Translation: CASTETGQWNSPLHF.

The DNA for the CDR3 is TGCGCCAGCAGCCAAGCGGAGGCCGTAGTCTATGGCTACACCTTC. Its translation: CASSQAEAVVYGYTF. The rearrangement links TRBV4-1 to TRBJ1-2; D is undetermined. Germline CDR1 reads MGHRA; CDR2 reads YSYEKL. CDR3 size: 15 residues. V gave up 1 base and J gave up 4 bases, with 13 bases separating them.

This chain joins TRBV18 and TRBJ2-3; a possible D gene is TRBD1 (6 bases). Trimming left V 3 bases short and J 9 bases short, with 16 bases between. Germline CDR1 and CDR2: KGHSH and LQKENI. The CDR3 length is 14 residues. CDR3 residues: CASSPQTSQGTQYF. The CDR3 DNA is TGTGCCAGCTCACCTCAGACGTCACAGGGAACGCAGTATTTT. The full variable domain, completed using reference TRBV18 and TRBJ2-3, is NAGVMQNPRHLVRRRGQEARLRCSPMKGHSHVYWYRQLPEEGLKFMVYLQKENIIDESGMPKERFSAEFPKEGPSILRIQQVVRGDSAAYFCASSPQTSQGTQYFGPGTRLTVL.

The DNA for the CDR3 is TGCGCCAGCAGCCAAGCCAGCGGGATTGATACGCAGTATTTT. Translated: CASSQASGIDTQYF. The chain uses TRBV4-1 and TRBJ2-3; 7 bases map to TRBD2. V was pared by 1 base and J by 6 bases, with 4 bases of the junction left unmatched. The germline CDR1 and CDR2 sequences are MGHRA and YSYEKL. The CDR3 has 14 residues.

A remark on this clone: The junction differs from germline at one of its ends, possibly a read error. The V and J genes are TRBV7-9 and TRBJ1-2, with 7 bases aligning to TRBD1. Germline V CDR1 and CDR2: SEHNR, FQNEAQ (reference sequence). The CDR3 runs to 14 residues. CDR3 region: CSSSLGAGGYGYTF. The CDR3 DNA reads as TGTTCCAGCAGCTTAGGGGCAGGGGGCTATGGCTACACCTTC.

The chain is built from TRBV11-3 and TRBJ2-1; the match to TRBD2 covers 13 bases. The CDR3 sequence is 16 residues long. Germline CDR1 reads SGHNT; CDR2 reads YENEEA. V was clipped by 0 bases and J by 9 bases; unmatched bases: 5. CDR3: CASSLETSGRFGEQFF. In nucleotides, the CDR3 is TGTGCCAGCAGCTTAGAGACTAGCGGGAGGTTCGGTGAGCAGTTCTTC.

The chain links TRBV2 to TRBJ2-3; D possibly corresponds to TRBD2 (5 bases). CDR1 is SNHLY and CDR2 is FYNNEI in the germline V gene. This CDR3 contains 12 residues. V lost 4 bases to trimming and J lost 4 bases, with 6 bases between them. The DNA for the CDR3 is TGTGCCAGCAGTGCGGAGGCAGATACGCAGTATTTT. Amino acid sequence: CASSAEADTQYF.

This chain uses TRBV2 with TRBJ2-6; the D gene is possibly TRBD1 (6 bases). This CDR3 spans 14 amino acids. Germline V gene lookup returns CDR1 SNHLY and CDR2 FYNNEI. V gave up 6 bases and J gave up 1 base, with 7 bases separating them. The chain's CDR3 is CASSTGSGANVLTF. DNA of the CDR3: TGTGCCAGCAGCACAGGGTCTGGGGCCAACGTCCTGACTTTC.

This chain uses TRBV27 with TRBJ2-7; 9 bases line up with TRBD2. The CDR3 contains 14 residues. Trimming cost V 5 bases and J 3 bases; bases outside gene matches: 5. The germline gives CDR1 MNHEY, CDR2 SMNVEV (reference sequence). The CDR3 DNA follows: TGTGCCAGCAGTACGGGACTAGCCTTCTACGAGCAGTACTTC. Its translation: CASSTGLAFYEQYF.

In DNA form, the CDR3 reads TGTGCCAGCAGCTCTAAACCGGGACAGGCGAGCAATCAGCCCCAGCATTTT. This gives the protein CASSSKPGQASNQPQHF. The V gene is TRBV5-5, the J gene TRBJ1-5; 8 bases match TRBD1. V trimming: 3 bases; J trimming: 1 base; junction bases outside the gene matches: 9. This CDR3 region has 17 residues. CDR1 and CDR2 (germline): SGHKS, YYEKEE (reference sequence).

The CDR3 protein is CASSLRRQGTQPQHF. CDR3 coding DNA: TGTGCCAGCAGCTTGAGAAGACAGGGGACTCAGCCCCAGCATTTT. The rearrangement joins TRBV5-6 to TRBJ1-5; TRBD1 agrees at 8 bases. Germline CDR1 reads SGHDT; CDR2 reads YYEEEE. J lost 6 bases, V lost 1 base, and 6 bases had no gene match. The CDR3 sequence is 15 residues long.

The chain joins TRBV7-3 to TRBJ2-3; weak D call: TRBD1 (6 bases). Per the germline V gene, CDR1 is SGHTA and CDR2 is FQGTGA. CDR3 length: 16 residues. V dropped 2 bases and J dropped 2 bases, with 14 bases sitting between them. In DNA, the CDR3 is TGTGCCAGCAGCTTAGAGAAGGGGGTCCTCACAGATACGCAGTATTTT. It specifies CASSLEKGVLTDTQYF. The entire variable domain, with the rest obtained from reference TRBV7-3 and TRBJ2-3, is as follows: GAGVSQTPSNKVTEKGKYVELRCDPISGHTALYWYRQSLGQGPEFLIYFQGTGAADDSGLPNDRFFAVRPEGSVSTLKIQRTERGDSAVYLCASSLEKGVLTDTQYFGPGTRLTVL.

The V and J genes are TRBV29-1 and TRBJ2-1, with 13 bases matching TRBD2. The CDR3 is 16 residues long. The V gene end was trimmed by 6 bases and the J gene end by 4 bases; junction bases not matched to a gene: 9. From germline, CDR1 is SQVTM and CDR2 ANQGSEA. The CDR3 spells CSVHTSGRASYNEQFF. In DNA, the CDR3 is TGCAGCGTCCATACTAGCGGGAGGGCATCGTACAATGAGCAGTTCTTC.

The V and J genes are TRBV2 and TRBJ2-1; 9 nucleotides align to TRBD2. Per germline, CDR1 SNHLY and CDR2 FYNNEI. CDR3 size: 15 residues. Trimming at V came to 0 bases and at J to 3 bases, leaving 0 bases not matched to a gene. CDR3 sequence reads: CASSEASGGYNEQFF. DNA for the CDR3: TGTGCCAGCAGTGAAGCTAGCGGGGGCTACAATGAGCAGTTCTTC.

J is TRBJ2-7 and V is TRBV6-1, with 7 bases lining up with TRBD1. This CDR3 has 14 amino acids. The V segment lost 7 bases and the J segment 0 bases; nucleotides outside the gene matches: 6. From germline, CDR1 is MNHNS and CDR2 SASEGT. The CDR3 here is CASIETGSSYEQYF. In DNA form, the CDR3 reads TGTGCCAGCATCGAGACAGGGAGCTCCTACGAGCAGTACTTC.

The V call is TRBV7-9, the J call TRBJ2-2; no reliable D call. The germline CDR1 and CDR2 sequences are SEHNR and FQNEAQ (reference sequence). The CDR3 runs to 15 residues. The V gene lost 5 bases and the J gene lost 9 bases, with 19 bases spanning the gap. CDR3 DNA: TGTGCCAGCAGCAATAGAGACGAGACCACTAGGGAGCTGTTTTTT. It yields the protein CASSNRDETTRELFF.

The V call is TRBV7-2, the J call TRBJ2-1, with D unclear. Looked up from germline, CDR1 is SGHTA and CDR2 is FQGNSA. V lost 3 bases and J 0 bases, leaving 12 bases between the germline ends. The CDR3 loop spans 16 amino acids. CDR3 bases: TGTGCCAGCAGCTTCCATTCACTCCCCTCCTACAATGAGCAGTTCTTC. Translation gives CASSFHSLPSYNEQFF.

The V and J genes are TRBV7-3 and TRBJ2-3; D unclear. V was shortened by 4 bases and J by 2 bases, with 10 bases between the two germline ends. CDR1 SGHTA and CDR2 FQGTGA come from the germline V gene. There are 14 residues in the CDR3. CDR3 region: CASSSDIYTDTQYF. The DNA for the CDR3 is TGTGCCAGCAGCTCCGACATATACACAGATACGCAGTATTTT.